The sequence of this TCR beta chain was determined in a study of T cells after yellow fever vaccination. Study background: Libraries from low-cell-number fractions were prepared with the SMART-Seq v4 Ultra Low Input RNA kit.

TCRdb recomputed calls from the 5' RACE reads with MiXCR, one row per CDR3 protein. Of some 160,000 distinct CDR3 sequences listed, around 7.2% are singletons. Germline lookup yields CDR1 SNHLY and CDR2 FYNNEI. The CDR3 has 13 residues. The ends were cut back, 6 bases at V and 6 bases at J, with 12 bases in the middle. The V call is TRBV2, the J call TRBJ1-5; D perhaps matches TRBD1 (6 bases). The sequence was obtained from a man aged 18 to 29 who received the YFV17D yellow fever vaccine. The input for sequencing was CD4+ T cells sorted from PBMCs, taken 4 to 6 days after the first yellow fever vaccination. The DNA of the CDR3 is TGTGCCAGCAGGTTTACAGGGATTCAGCCCCAGCATTTT. Protein sequence: CASRFTGIQPQHF.